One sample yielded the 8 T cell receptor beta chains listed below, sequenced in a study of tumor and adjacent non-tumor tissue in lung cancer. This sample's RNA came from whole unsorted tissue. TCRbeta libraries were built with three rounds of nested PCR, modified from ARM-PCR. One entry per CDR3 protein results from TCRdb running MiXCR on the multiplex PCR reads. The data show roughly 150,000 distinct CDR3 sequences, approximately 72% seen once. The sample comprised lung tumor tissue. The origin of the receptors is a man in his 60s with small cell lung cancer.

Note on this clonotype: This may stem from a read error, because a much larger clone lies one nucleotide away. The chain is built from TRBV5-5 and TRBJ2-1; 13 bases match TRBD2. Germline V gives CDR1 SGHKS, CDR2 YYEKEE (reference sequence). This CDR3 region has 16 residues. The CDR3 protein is CVSSRGLAGDFSEQFF. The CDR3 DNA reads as TGTGTCAGCAGCCGTGGACTAGCGGGAGATTTCAGTGAGCAGTTCTTC.

The CDR3, as DNA: TGTGCCATCAGTGAGAGGGAGACCCAGTACTTC. It encodes CAISERETQYF. The chain has TRBV10-3 and TRBJ2-5; no clear D. The V end lost 2 bases, the J end lost 5 bases, and 3 bases lay between the germline ends. From germline, CDR1 is ENHRY and CDR2 SYGVKD. This CDR3 is 11 amino acids long.

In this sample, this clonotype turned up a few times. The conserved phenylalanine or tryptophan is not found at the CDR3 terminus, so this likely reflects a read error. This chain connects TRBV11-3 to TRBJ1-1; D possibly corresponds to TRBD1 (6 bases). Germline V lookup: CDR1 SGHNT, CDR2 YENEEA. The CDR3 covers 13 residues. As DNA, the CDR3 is TGTGCCAGCAGCCAAGAAGGGGGGACTGAGGCTTTCTTA. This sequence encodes CASSQEGGTEAFL.

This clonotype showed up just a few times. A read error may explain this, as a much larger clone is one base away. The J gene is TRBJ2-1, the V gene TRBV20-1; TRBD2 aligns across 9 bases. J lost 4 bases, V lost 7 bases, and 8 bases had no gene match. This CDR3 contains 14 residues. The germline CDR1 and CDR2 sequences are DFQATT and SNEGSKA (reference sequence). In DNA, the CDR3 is TGCAGTGTCCCCAGACTAGCGGAATACAATGAGCAGTTCTTC. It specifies CSVPRLAEYNEQFF.

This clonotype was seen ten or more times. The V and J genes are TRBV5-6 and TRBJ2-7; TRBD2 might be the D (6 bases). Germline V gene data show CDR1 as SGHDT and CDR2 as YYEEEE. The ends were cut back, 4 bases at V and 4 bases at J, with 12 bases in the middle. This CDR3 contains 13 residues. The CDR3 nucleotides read TGTGCCAGCAGCGGGGGACTGGGATACGAGCAGTACTTC. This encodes CASSGGLGYEQYF.

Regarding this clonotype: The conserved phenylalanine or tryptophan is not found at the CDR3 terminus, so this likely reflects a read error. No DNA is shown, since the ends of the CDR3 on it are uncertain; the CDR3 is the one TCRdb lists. This CDR3 reads CASSYLTSGTHFL. V usage is TRBV6-5 and J usage is TRBJ2-1; the D segment call TRBD2 is taken from the table without a DNA check. The CDR3 region is 13 residues in length, termini included. CDR1 is MNHEY, CDR2 SVGAGI, per germline.

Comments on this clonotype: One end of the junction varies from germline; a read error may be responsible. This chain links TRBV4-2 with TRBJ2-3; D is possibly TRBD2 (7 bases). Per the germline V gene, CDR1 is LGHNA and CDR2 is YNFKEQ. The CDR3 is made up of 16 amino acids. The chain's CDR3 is CASSQDPRGGTDMQYF. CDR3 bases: TGTGCCAGCAGCCAAGATCCCCGCGGGGGCACAGATATGCAGTATTTT.

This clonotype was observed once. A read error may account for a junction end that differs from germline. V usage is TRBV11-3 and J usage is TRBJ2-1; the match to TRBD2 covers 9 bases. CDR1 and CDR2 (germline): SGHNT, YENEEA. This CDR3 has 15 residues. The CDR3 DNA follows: TGTGCCAGTAGCTTAGGGATTAGCGGGAGATATGAGCAGTTCTTC. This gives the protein CASSLGISGRYEQFF.